These T cell receptor beta chains were read from a single sample in a study of technical replicates of blood from a handful of donors. Libraries were prepared by immunoSEQ multiplex PCR; TCRdb keeps only in-frame clonotypes and omits some of them. The sample shows 55,000 to 75,000 clones, 80% to 95% of them seen only once. Sample: PBMCs. These receptors all stem from a human donor in good health. Some clones in this sample may be carry-over from other donors' samples. Both conserved end residues are part of each CDR3. Each record gives: D gene, J gene, clone size, V gene, CDR3 protein, CDR3 DNA. A D gene is named only where the DNA matches it firmly. Size is omitted from some rows. Given values are once, few, many or a class for expanded clones.

D: TRBD1; J: TRBJ2-1; size: -; V: TRBV9; CDR3: CASSVAGQGGYEQFF; DNA: TGTGCCAGCAGCGTAGCGGGACAGGGCGGATATGAGCAGTTCTTC
D: TRBD2; J: TRBJ2-3; size: once; V: TRBV7-3; CDR3: CASSPGLAGSTDTQYF; DNA: TGTGCCAGCAGCCCCGGACTAGCGGGGAGCACAGATACGCAGTATTTT
D: -; J: TRBJ1-1; size: -; V: TRBV5-1; CDR3: CASSLVQGGTEAFF; DNA: TGCGCCAGCAGCTTGGTGCAGGGTGGGACTGAAGCTTTCTTT
D: TRBD2; J: TRBJ2-3; size: -; V: TRBV5-1; CDR3: CASSWGDSGGTSTDTQYF; DNA: TGCGCCAGCAGTTGGGGAGATAGCGGGGGAACTAGCACAGATACGCAGTATTTT
D: TRBD1; J: TRBJ2-7; size: once; V: TRBV11-2; CDR3: CASSLGLRSRGEQYF; DNA: TGTGCCAGCAGCTTAGGTCTGCGGTCCAGGGGGGAGCAGTACTTC
D: -; J: TRBJ2-7; size: -; V: TRBV15; CDR3: CATSRARLLSYEQYF; DNA: TGTGCCACCAGCAGGGCCCGACTTCTCTCCTACGAGCAGTACTTC
D: -; J: TRBJ2-7; size: -; V: TRBV10-3; CDR3: CAIRQGGSIAEQYF; DNA: TGTGCCATAAGACAGGGAGGAAGCATAGCCGAGCAGTACTTC
D: -; J: TRBJ2-2; size: -; V: TRBV20-1; CDR3: CSAGKTGELFF; DNA: TGCAGTGCCGGGAAGACCGGGGAGCTGTTTTTT
D: TRBD1; J: TRBJ1-2; size: -; V: TRBV2; CDR3: CASSEALRGRDGYTF; DNA: TGTGCCAGCAGTGAAGCGCTCAGGGGGCGGGATGGCTACACCTTC
D: TRBD2; J: TRBJ2-7; size: once; V: TRBV7-2; CDR3: CASSLTSGSYEQYF; DNA: TGTGCCAGCAGCTTAACTAGCGGGAGCTACGAGCAGTACTTC